The 17 T cell receptor beta chains below come from one sample, sequenced in a study of T cell clonality in common variable immunodeficiency. Only in-frame clones appear in the TCRdb table, and some are missing; sequencing was by immunoSEQ multiplex PCR. This repertoire holds approximately 37,000 clones, and none appear only once. Sequencing used peripheral blood mononuclear cells. These receptors came from a person aged 18-69 years in good health.

The table lists this clone with many counts. With the read ending 3 residues before the CDR3 end, the germline J gene is used to fill in that end. V is TRBV29-1 and J is TRBJ1-1, with D possibly TRBD1 on 5 matching bases. The CDR3 runs 12 residues. Germline assignment: CDR1 SQVTM and CDR2 ANQGSEA. The sequenced CDR3 bases are TGCAGCGTTGACGGTGGAGGGGCGGGG. Its translation is CSVDGGGAG. The CDR3, in full, reads CSVDGGGAGAFF.

At least ten counts were recorded for this clone. The read ends 3 residues early relative to the CDR3; the germline J gene fills the gap. V gene TRBV19 combines with J gene TRBJ2-2, with 12 bases that match TRBD2. The germline gives CDR1 LNHDA, CDR2 SQIVND (reference sequence). Germline trimming cut 9 bases from V and 3 bases from J; bases unmatched to any gene: 2. The CDR3 contains 14 residues. CDR3 DNA, as far as it was read: TGTGCCAGCGGGACTAGCGGGCACACCGGGGAG. Translated: CASGTSGHTGE. In full, the CDR3 reads CASGTSGHTGELFF.

This clone turned up a few times. Coverage ceases 3 residues before the CDR3 finishes, and the germline J gene fills in the end. The gene calls are TRBV20-1 and TRBJ2-7, with 12 nucleotides matching TRBD2. This CDR3 is built from 16 residues. CDR1 and CDR2 (germline): DFQATT, SNEGSKA (reference sequence). J was trimmed by 4 bases and V by 1 base; bases with no gene match: 8. CDR3 DNA (partial): TGCAGTGCTAGAGTAGCTAGCGGGAGGGCCGCGTACGAG. It is translated as CSARVASGRAAYE. The entire CDR3 protein reads CSARVASGRAAYEQYF.

This clone was observed a few times. A much larger clone lies a single base off, so this may be a read error. Sequencing ends 3 residues short of the CDR3 end; the germline J gene provides the rest. The rearrangement links TRBV5-5 to TRBJ2-7, with D perhaps TRBD1 (6 bases). This CDR3 region has 15 residues. The germline gives CDR1 SGHKS, CDR2 YYEKEE (reference sequence). The CDR3 loop reads CASGLGQGNPYEQYF. Partial CDR3 DNA: TGTGCCAGCGGCTTGGGGCAGGGGAATCCCTACGAG.

Ten or more counts support this clone. Read sequence stops 3 residues before the CDR3 end, and the germline J gene provides the missing end. Additional DNA sequences in this sample encode the identical CDR3. The V gene is TRBV19, the J gene TRBJ2-4; 9 bases map to TRBD2. The CDR3 is 19 residues long. Germline CDR1 LNHDA, CDR2 SQIVND (reference sequence). V lost 5 bases to trimming and J lost 0 bases; unmatched junction nucleotides: 14. The sequenced part of the CDR3 DNA is TGTGCCAGTAGTCCCCGGGGTAGCGGGGGCCTCCTAGCCAAAAACATT. Residues: CASSPRGSGGLLAKNI. In full, the CDR3 is CASSPRGSGGLLAKNIQYF.

The sample holds many counts of this clone. The sequence runs out 3 residues before the end of the CDR3; the remainder is reconstructed from the germline J gene. V gene TRBV28 combines with J gene TRBJ2-7, with D unclear. The germline V gene encodes CDR1 MDHEN and CDR2 SYDVKM. The CDR3 consists of 14 residues. With 4 bases removed from V and 1 base from J, the gap between germline ends came to 11 bases. CDR3 sequence reads: CASSSPGPSYEQYF. The CDR3 bases that were read are TGTGCCAGCAGTTCCCCTGGGCCTTCCTACGAG.

At least ten counts were recorded for this clone. Read sequence stops 3 residues before the CDR3 end, and the germline J gene provides the missing end. This rearrangement joins TRBV29-1 to TRBJ2-7; 9 positions agree with TRBD1. This CDR3 has 13 residues. Trimming at V came to 5 bases and at J to 4 bases, leaving 6 bases not matched to a gene. CDR1 and CDR2 (germline): SQVTM, ANQGSEA. The CDR3 DNA, read in part, is TGCAGCGTTAAGGACAGGGGAGGATACGAG. Amino acid sequence: CSVKDRGGYE. The full CDR3 reads CSVKDRGGYEQYF.

This clone has a count of ten or more. The DNA ends 3 residues before the CDR3 does, and the rest of the CDR3 is filled in from the germline J gene. The chain couples TRBV5-1 to TRBJ1-6; D may be TRBD1 (6 bases). This CDR3 is 15 amino acids long. The germline V gene encodes CDR1 SGHRS and CDR2 YFSETQ. Trimming took off 0 bases at V and 5 bases at J, with 9 bases between the two ends. CDR3 bases read: TGCGCCAGCAGCTTGGCGGGACAAAATAATTCACCC. Translation: CASSLAGQNNSP. The entire CDR3 is CASSLAGQNNSPLHF.

This clone appeared many times. The missing CDR3 end, 3 residues past where the read stops, is filled in from the germline J gene. The rearrangement uses TRBV2 and TRBJ2-3; 8 nucleotides match TRBD2. The CDR3 length is 16 residues. CDR1 and CDR2 from the germline V gene are SNHLY and FYNNEI. J lost 2 bases, V lost 2 bases, and 6 bases had no gene match. The CDR3 DNA, read in part, is TGTGCCAGCAGTGAATGGCGGGAGGCTTTCACAGATACG. Translating it yields CASSEWREAFTDT. The full CDR3 reads CASSEWREAFTDTQYF.

The sample holds many counts of this clone. Read coverage stops 3 residues before the CDR3 terminus; the germline J gene supplies the remainder. The chain has TRBV5-1 and TRBJ2-5; 11 nucleotides match TRBD1. Trimming removed 2 bases from V and 2 bases from J; junction bases left unmatched: 5. Germline values: CDR1 SGHRS, CDR2 YFSETQ. The CDR3 runs to 16 residues. The CDR3 DNA, read in part, is TGCGCCAGCAGCTTTGGGACAGGGGGTACTCAAGAGACC. It yields the protein CASSFGTGGTQET. The entire CDR3 is CASSFGTGGTQETQYF.

Points on this clone: The read ends 3 residues shy of where the CDR3 ends; the end is completed using the germline J gene. The chain is built from TRBV10-2 and TRBJ2-6, with D possibly matching TRBD2 (5 bases). CDR3 length: 19 amino acids. Between the trimmed V and J ends, which lost 11 bases and 5 bases, there was a span of 31 bases. The germline V gene encodes CDR1 WSHSY and CDR2 SAAADI. The CDR3 loop is CAGVHRGLKILQRANVLTF. CDR3 DNA, as far as it was read: TGCGCCGGGGTCCACCGCGGGCTCAAGATCTTGCAGAGGGCCAACGTC.

This clone was seen ten or more times. The observed sequence ends 3 residues before the CDR3 terminus, with the missing tail filled in from the germline J gene. The V gene is TRBV20-1, the J gene TRBJ2-7; 9 bases are shared with TRBD2. In germline, CDR1 is DFQATT, CDR2 SNEGSKA (reference sequence). CDR3 length equals 15 residues. Trimming removed 0 bases from V and 1 base from J; junction bases left unmatched: 4. Incomplete CDR3 DNA: TGCAGTGCTAGAGATCGACTAGCGGCGTCCTACGAG. It specifies CSARDRLAASYE. The entire CDR3 sequence reads CSARDRLAASYEQYF.

For this clone: This sequence may be a read error, since a much larger clone differs from it by one base. The read gets to within 3 residues of the CDR3 end, and the germline J gene fills in the rest. The J gene is TRBJ2-7, the V gene TRBV7-9, with D perhaps matching TRBD2 (6 bases). The germline CDR1 and CDR2 sequences are SEHNR and FQNEAQ (reference sequence). Trimming removed 5 bases from V and 6 bases from J, with 17 bases in between. The CDR3 loop spans 14 amino acids. This CDR3 is CASSPIGTSFEQYF. The sequenced part of the CDR3 DNA is TGTGCCAGCAGCCCTATCGGGACTTCATTCGAG.

Many counts were recorded for this clone. The sequenced fragment ends 3 residues before the CDR3 boundary, so the rest is inferred from the germline J gene. This chain connects TRBV7-9 to TRBJ2-2; 7 bases are a match to TRBD1. The CDR3 totals 15 residues. From germline, CDR1 is SEHNR and CDR2 FQNEAQ (reference sequence). V lost 4 bases, J lost 0 bases, and 2 bases stayed unmatched. Incomplete CDR3 DNA: TGTGCCAGCAGCTCGACAGGGTCGAACACCGGGGAG. As protein: CASSSTGSNTGE. Given in full, the CDR3 is CASSSTGSNTGELFF.

In its sample, this clone was seen many times. The read comes to an end 3 residues before the CDR3 does, leaving the germline J gene to fill in the end. This rearrangement joins TRBV10-3 to TRBJ1-1, with unresolved D. Per the germline V gene, CDR1 is ENHRY and CDR2 is SYGVKD. The V and J ends lost 8 bases and 6 bases respectively, with 16 bases between them. This CDR3 region has 13 residues. CDR3 residues: CAISSSGSSEAFF. CDR3 bases read: TGTGCCATCTCCTCCTCGGGGAGCTCTGAA.

The sample holds many counts of this clone. The read terminates 3 residues ahead of where the CDR3 ends, so the germline J gene completes it. V is TRBV4-1 and J is TRBJ2-3; D may be TRBD1 (5 bases). The germline CDR1 and CDR2 sequences are MGHRA and YSYEKL. The CDR3 has 15 amino acids. V was clipped by 4 bases and J by 8 bases, with 19 bases between them. The covered CDR3 bases are TGCGCCAGCAGCCCCGAGACAGCACTTTCAGTTACG. Translated: CASSPETALSVT. The entire CDR3 reads CASSPETALSVTQYF.

This clone was found a few times. The CDR3 bases that were read are TGTGCCAGCAGGGGGGGACAGCGACAAGAGACC. Its protein is CASRGGQRQET. The entire CDR3 sequence reads CASRGGQRQETQYF. V and J are TRBV2 and TRBJ2-5; perhaps TRBD1 as D (7 bases). The read halts 3 residues ahead of the CDR3 end, with the missing end drawn from the germline J gene. The germline CDR1 and CDR2 sequences are SNHLY and FYNNEI. This CDR3 is built from 14 residues. V lost 6 bases, J lost 2 bases, and 13 bases lay in between.